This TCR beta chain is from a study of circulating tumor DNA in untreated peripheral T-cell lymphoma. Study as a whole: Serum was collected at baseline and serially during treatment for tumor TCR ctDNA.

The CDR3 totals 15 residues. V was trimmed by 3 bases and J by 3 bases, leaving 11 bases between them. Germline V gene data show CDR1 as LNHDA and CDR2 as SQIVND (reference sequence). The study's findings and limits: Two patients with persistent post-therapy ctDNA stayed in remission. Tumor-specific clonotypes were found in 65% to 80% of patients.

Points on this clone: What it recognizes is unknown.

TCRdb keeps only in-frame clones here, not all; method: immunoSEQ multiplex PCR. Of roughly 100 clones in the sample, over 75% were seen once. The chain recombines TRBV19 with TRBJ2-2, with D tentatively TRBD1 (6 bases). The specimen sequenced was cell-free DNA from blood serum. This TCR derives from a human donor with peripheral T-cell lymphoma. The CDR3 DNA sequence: TGTGCCAGTAGTATCAGGGGTGCGGACACCGGGGAGCTGTTTTTT. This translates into CASSIRGADTGELFF.